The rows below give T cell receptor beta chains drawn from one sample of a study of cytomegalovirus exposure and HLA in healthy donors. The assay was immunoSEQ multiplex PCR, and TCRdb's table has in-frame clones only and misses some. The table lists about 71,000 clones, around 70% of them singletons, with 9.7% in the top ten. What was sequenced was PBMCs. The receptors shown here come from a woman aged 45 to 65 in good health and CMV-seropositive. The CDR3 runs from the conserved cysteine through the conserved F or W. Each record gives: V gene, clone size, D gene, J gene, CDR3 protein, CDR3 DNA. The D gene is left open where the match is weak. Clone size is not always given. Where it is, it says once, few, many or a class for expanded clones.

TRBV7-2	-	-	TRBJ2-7	CASSPPGLHYEQYF	TGTGCCAGCAGCCCACCGGGACTTCACTACGAGCAGTACTTC
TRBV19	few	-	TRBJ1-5	CASSVRTYSNQPQHF	TGTGCCAGTAGTGTCCGAACCTATAGCAATCAGCCCCAGCATTTT
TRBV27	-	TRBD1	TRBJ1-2	CASSLSAGTDYYGYTF	TGTGCCAGCAGTTTATCTGCCGGGACAGATTACTATGGCTACACCTTC
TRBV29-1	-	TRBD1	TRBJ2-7	CSVEERAGQVPYEQYF	TGCAGCGTTGAAGAACGCGCGGGACAGGTTCCCTACGAGCAGTACTTC
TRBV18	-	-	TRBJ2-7	CASSLNTGGNADEQYF	TGTGCCAGCTCACTTAACACGGGGGGCAACGCCGACGAGCAGTACTTC
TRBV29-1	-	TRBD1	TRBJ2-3	CSVSTGAYTDTQYF	TGCAGCGTTTCGACAGGGGCTTACACAGATACGCAGTATTTT
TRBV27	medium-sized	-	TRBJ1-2	CASSLQGYGYTF	TGTGCCAGCAGTTTACAGGGCTATGGCTACACCTTC
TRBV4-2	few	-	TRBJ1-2	CASSQDPGANYGYTF	TGTGCCAGCAGCCAAGATCCCGGAGCTAACTATGGCTACACCTTC
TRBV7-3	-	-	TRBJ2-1	CASSPGGGSGGEQFF	TGTGCCAGCAGCCCCGGGGGCGGGAGTGGGGGTGAGCAGTTCTTC
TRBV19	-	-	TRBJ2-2	CASSIPGRSTGELFF	TGTGCCAGTAGTATCCCAGGGAGGTCCACCGGGGAGCTGTTTTTT
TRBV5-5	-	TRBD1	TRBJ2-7	CASSWTPGTGGYEQYF	TGTGCCAGCAGCTGGACCCCCGGGACAGGGGGATACGAGCAGTACTTC
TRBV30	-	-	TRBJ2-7	CAWSVSSEQYF	TGTGCCTGGAGTGTGAGTAGCGAGCAGTACTTC
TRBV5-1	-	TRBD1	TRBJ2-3	CASSLRSGTGKVADTQYF	TGCGCCAGCAGCTTGAGATCCGGGACAGGGAAAGTTGCAGATACGCAGTATTTT
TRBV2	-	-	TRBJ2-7	CASSPPDRYYEQYF	TGTGCCAGCAGTCCACCGGACAGATACTACGAGCAGTACTTC
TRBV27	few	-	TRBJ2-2	CASSPRSGAGELFF	TGTGCCAGCAGTCCCCGATCGGGGGCCGGGGAGCTGTTTTTT
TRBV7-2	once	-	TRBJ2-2	CASSHSPHTGELFF	TGTGCCAGCAGTCACTCCCCGCACACCGGGGAGCTGTTTTTT
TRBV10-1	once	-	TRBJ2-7	CASSGQRAYEQYF	TGCGCCAGCTCCGGTCAGCGGGCCTACGAGCAGTACTTC
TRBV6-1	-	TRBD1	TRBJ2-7	CASSEARGGGSYEQYF	TGTGCCAGCAGTGAAGCTCGAGGGGGCGGCTCCTACGAGCAGTACTTC
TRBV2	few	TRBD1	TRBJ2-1	CASSEGQSSYNEQFF	TGTGCCAGCAGTGAGGGACAGAGCTCCTACAATGAGCAGTTCTTC
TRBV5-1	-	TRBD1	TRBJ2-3	CASLSMTGVTDTQYF	TGCGCCAGCCTTAGTATGACAGGGGTAACAGATACGCAGTATTTT
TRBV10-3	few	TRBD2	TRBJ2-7	CAIRTSGSYEQYF	TGTGCCATCCGGACTAGCGGGTCCTACGAGCAGTACTTC
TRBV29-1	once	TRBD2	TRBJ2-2	CSIRGLAGDTGELFF	TGCAGCATAAGAGGGCTAGCGGGGGACACCGGGGAGCTGTTTTTT
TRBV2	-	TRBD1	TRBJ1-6	CASSDLPGQGRSPLHF	TGTGCCAGCTCTGATCTCCCGGGACAGGGACGTTCACCCCTCCACTTT
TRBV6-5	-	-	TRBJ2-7	CASSNRDITYEQYF	TGTGCCAGCAGTAACCGAGACATAACCTACGAGCAGTACTTC
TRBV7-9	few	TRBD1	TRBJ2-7	CASSFLGTGAYEQYF	TGTGCCAGCAGCTTCTTGGGGACAGGGGCCTACGAGCAGTACTTC
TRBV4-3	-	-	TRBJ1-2	CASSQDLILSGYGYTF	TGCGCCAGCAGCCAAGATTTGATACTTTCAGGCTATGGCTACACCTTC
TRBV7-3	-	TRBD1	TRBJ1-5	CASSLTGSNQPQHF	TGTGCCAGCAGCCTGACAGGGAGCAATCAGCCCCAGCATTTT
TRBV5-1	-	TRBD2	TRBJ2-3	CASSLGGGVPTTDTQYF	TGCGCCAGCAGCTTGGGCGGGGGGGTCCCTACCACAGATACGCAGTATTTT
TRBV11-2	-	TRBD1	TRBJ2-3	CASSLDQTGDTQYF	TGTGCCAGCAGCTTAGATCAGACAGGGGATACGCAGTATTTT
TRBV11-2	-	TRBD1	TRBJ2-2	CASSRTGPGELFF	TGTGCCAGCAGCAGGACAGGGCCCGGGGAGCTGTTTTTT
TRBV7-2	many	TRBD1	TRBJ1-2	CASSLDWGQGGGYTF	TGTGCCAGCAGCTTAGATTGGGGACAGGGTGGAGGCTACACCTTC
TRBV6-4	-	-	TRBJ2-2	CASSERGSTGELFF	TGTGCCAGCAGTGAACGGGGGAGCACCGGGGAGCTGTTTTTT
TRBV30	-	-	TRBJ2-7	CAWRIASEQYF	TGTGCCTGGAGGATCGCCAGCGAGCAGTACTTC
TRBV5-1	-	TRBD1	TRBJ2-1	CASSPGQGEYEQFF	TGCGCCAGCAGCCCGGGACAGGGGGAATATGAGCAGTTCTTC
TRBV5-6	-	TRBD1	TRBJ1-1	CASSLPRDSNLATEAFF	TGTGCCAGCAGCTTGCCCCGGGACAGCAACTTGGCCACTGAAGCTTTCTTT
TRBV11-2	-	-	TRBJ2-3	CASSGHVGTDTQYF	TGTGCCAGCAGCGGACATGTCGGCACAGATACGCAGTATTTT
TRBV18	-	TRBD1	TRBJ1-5	CASSPGQGSNQPQHF	TGTGCCAGCTCACCAGGACAGGGTAGCAATCAGCCCCAGCATTTT
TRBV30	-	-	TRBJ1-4	CAWGGGSVATTNEKLFF	TGTGCCTGGGGTGGTGGTTCAGTCGCCACAACTAATGAAAAACTGTTTTTT
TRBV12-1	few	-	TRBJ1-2	CASSSYRALSYGYTF	TGTGCCAGCAGCTCTTACAGGGCCCTATCCTATGGCTACACCTTC
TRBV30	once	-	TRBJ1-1	CACLFRGRDTEAFF	TGTGCCTGCCTCTTCCGGGGAAGGGACACTGAAGCTTTCTTT
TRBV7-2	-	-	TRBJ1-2	CASSLGQNYGYTF	TGTGCCAGCAGCTTAGGACAGAACTATGGCTACACCTTC
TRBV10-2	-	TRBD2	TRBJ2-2	CASSPLGTSGRRAGELFF	TGCGCCAGCAGTCCGCTCGGGACTAGCGGGAGAAGGGCCGGGGAGCTGTTTTTT
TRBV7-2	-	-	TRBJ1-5	CASSLDWTIDQPQHF	TGTGCCAGCAGCTTAGATTGGACAATTGATCAGCCCCAGCATTTT
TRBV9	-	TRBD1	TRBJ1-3	CASSVEAGQEWDTIYF	TGTGCCAGCAGCGTAGAAGCGGGACAGGAGTGGGACACCATATATTTT
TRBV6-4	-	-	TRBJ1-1	CASSDYPGAEAFF	TGTGCCAGCAGTGACTACCCAGGGGCTGAAGCTTTCTTT
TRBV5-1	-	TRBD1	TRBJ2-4	CASSLGQGVGNIQYF	TGCGCCAGCAGCTTGGGCCAGGGGGTTGGGAACATTCAGTACTTC
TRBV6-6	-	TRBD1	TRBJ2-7	CASSYRDSAYEQYF	TGTGCCAGCAGTTACCGGGACAGCGCCTACGAGCAGTACTTC
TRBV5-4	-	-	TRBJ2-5	CASSLEGRGGAETQYF	TGTGCCAGCAGCTTGGAAGGGAGGGGGGGGGCGGAGACCCAGTACTTC
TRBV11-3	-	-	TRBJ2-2	CASSSDRDRGGTGELFF	TGTGCCAGCAGCTCGGATCGCGACAGGGGAGGGACCGGGGAGCTGTTTTTT
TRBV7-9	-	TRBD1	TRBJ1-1	CASNPGDRATEAFF	TGTGCCAGCAACCCAGGGGACAGGGCAACTGAAGCTTTCTTT